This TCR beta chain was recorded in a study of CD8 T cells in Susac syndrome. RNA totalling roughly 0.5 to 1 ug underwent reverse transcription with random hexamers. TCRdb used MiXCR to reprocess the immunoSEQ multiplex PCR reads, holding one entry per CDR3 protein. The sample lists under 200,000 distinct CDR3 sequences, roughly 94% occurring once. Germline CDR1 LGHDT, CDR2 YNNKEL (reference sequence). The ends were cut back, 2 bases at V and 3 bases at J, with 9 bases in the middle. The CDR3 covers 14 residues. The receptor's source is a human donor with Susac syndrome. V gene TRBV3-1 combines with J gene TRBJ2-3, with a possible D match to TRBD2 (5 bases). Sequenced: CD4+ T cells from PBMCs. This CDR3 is CASSQSEGTDTQYF. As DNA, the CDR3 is TGTGCCAGCAGCCAATCAGAGGGAACAGATACGCAGTATTTT.